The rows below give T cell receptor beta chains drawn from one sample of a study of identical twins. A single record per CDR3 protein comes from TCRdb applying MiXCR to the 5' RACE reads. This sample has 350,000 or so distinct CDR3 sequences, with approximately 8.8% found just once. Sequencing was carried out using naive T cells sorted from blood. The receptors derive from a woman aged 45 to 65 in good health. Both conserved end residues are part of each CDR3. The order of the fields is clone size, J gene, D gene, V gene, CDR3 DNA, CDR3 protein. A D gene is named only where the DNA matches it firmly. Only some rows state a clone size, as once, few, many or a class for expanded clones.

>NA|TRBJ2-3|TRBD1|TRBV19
TGTGCCAGTAGTACGGGACAGGGGGCGTTGAATACGCAGTATTTT
CASSTGQGALNTQYF
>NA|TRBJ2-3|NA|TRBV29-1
TGCAGCGGGGGGACACTCTTTTCTAGCACAGATACGCAGTATTTT
CSGGTLFSSTDTQYF
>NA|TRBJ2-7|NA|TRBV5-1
TGCGCCAGCGGGTCGTGGGGGGCCCCTGCCTACGAGCAGTACTTC
CASGSWGAPAYEQYF
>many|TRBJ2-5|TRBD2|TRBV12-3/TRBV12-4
TGTGCCAGCAGTGCGAGCGGGAGGGGGGGAGAGACCCAGTACTTC
CASSASGRGGETQYF
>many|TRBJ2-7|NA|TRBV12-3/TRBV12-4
TGTGCCAGCAGTCCTGCAGAATACGAGCAGTACTTC
CASSPAEYEQYF
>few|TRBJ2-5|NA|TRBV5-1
TGCGCCAGCAGCCCAGAGTGGGAAGAGACCCAGTACTTC
CASSPEWEETQYF
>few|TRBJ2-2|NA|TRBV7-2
TGTGCCAGCAGCTTATGGGGGGTCGACACCGGGGAGCTGTTTTTT
CASSLWGVDTGELFF
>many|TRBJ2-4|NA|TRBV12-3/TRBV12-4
TGTGCCAGCAGTTTGGGAGCTAGCGTGGGCATTCAGTACTTC
CASSLGASVGIQYF
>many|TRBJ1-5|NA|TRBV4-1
TGCGCCAGCAGCCAAGGTGAGAATCAGCCCCAGCATTTT
CASSQGENQPQHF
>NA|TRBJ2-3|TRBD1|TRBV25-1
TGTGCCAGCAGTGAATTGGGGTTCACAGGGGGGTCGTACGTGGATACGCAGTATTTT
CASSELGFTGGSYVDTQYF
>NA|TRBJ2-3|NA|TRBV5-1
TGCGCCAGCAGCTCCGGCCTCACAGATATGCAGTATTTT
CASSSGLTDMQYF
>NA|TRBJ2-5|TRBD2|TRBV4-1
TGCGCCAGCAGCCAGGGAGGGACGGAAGAGACCCAGTACTTC
CASSQGGTEETQYF
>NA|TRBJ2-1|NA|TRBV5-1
TGCGCCAGCAGCTTGGGGGTTCCGGGCGATGAGCAGTTCTTC
CASSLGVPGDEQFF
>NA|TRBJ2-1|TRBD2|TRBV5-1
TGCGCCAGCAGCTTGACTAGCGGGAGCTCCAATGAGCAGTTCTTC
CASSLTSGSSNEQFF
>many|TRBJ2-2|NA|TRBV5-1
TGCGCCAGCAGCTTGATAGCAGCGAACACCGGGGAGCTGTTTTTT
CASSLIAANTGELFF
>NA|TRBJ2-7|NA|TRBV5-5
TGTGCCAGCATCGGGGCAGGTTTTCCCTACGAGCAGTACTTC
CASIGAGFPYEQYF
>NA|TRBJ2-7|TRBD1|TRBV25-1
TGTGCCAGCAGTGAAGGCGGCAGGGGGTACGAGCAGTACTTC
CASSEGGRGYEQYF
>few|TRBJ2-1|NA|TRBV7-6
TGTGCCAGCAGCTTACTAGGGGCGTTATACAATGAGCAGTTCTTC
CASSLLGALYNEQFF
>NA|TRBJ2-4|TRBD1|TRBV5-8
TGTGCCAGCAGCTTGGGGACAGGGGGCGCAGGAAACATGCAGTACTTC
CASSLGTGGAGNMQYF
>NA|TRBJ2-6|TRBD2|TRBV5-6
TGTGCCAGCAACAGAGGGAGGGTTGGGGCCAACGTCCTGACTTTC
CASNRGRVGANVLTF
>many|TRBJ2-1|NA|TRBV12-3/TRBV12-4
TGTGCCAGCAGTCGGTACAATGAGCAGTTCTTC
CASSRYNEQFF
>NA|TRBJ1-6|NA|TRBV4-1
TGCGCCAGCAGCACGGGGCCCAATTCACCCCTCCACTTT
CASSTGPNSPLHF
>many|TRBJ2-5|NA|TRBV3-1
TGTGCCAGCAGCCGCAGGATTCAAGAGACCCAGTACTTC
CASSRRIQETQYF
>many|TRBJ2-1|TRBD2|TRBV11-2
TGTGCCAGCACCCTAGCGGGAGTATGGAATGAGCAGTTCTTC
CASTLAGVWNEQFF
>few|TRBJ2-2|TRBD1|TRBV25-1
TGTGCCGCGTCCCAGGGGGTACGCAGCACCGGGGAGCTGTTTTTT
CAASQGVRSTGELFF
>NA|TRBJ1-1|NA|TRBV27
TGTGCCAGCAGTCCAGTAAAAAACACTGAAGCTTTCTTT
CASSPVKNTEAFF